These 19 T cell receptor beta chains were sequenced from one sample in a study of blood T cell repertoires in COVID-19. Here immunoSEQ multiplex PCR was the method, and the copy in TCRdb shows in-frame clones only, minus some. The sample yields 60,000 to 85,000 clones, roughly nine tenths seen once. Specimen: peripheral blood. Source of these receptors: a man between 50 and 59 years old with acute or convalescent COVID-19.

This chain uses TRBV27 with TRBJ2-3; D gene unclear. Germline CDR1 and CDR2: MNHEY and SMNVEV (reference sequence). V was cut by 6 bases and J by 3 bases, with 16 bases left in between. This CDR3 has 15 residues. CDR3 DNA sequence: TGTGCCAGCAGGCCCCGGCTAGTTCCTACAGATACGCAGTATTTT. Its protein product is CASRPRLVPTDTQYF.

This clone was found once. The J gene is TRBJ1-2, the V gene TRBV7-2; tentative D call: TRBD1 (5 bases). Trimming removed 2 bases at V and 4 bases at J, with 14 bases between. CDR1 is SGHTA, CDR2 FQGNSA, per germline. The CDR3 consists of 15 residues. The CDR3 spells CASSLTVAGSYGYTF. The DNA of the CDR3 is TGTGCCAGCAGCTTAACGGTGGCAGGGTCCTATGGCTACACCTTC.

V gene TRBV5-1 combines with J gene TRBJ2-7; D not resolved. The CDR3 is 14 residues long. V lost 3 bases, J lost 6 bases, and 16 bases lay in between. Per the germline V gene, CDR1 is SGHRS and CDR2 is YFSETQ. CDR3 amino acids: CASSSEGARSEQYF. The CDR3 bases are TGCGCCAGCAGCTCAGAAGGTGCAAGGAGCGAGCAGTACTTC.

The CDR3 region has the DNA TGTGCCAGCAGTTTCCTGGGCAGGGGGCGTTTGGATGAGCAGTTCTTC. Encoded protein: CASSFLGRGRLDEQFF. The chain is built from TRBV27 and TRBJ2-1; 8 bases map to TRBD1. Germline V gene data show CDR1 as MNHEY and CDR2 as SMNVEV (reference sequence). The CDR3 length is 16 residues. V was pared by 3 bases and J by 8 bases, with 12 bases of the junction left unmatched.

This clone was recorded once. The V gene is TRBV6-6, the J gene TRBJ1-6; D ambiguous. The germline gives CDR1 MNHNY, CDR2 SVGAGI (reference sequence). The V end lost 4 bases, the J end lost 9 bases, and 7 bases lay between the germline ends. This CDR3 region has 12 residues. The CDR3 nucleotides read TGTGCCAGCAGTTTCATGTCTTCACCCCTCCACTTT. This translates into CASSFMSSPLHF.

The CDR3 protein is CASSLRAGGEQYF. DNA for the CDR3: TGTGCCAGTAGTCTCAGGGCCGGTGGCGAGCAGTACTTC. This chain links TRBV19 with TRBJ2-7; D may be TRBD1 (5 bases). There are 13 residues in the CDR3. V lost 5 bases and J lost 6, with 14 bases in between. Germline values: CDR1 LNHDA, CDR2 SQIVND (reference sequence).

The J gene is TRBJ2-7, the V gene TRBV19; TRBD2 matches 10 bases. The CDR3 contains 14 residues. With 9 bases clipped from V and 5 bases from J, the junction kept 10 bases outside the gene matches. The germline CDR1 and CDR2 sequences are LNHDA and SQIVND (reference sequence). DNA for the CDR3: TGTGCCAGCGGAGCGGGAGGGCCAGTTAACGAGCAGTACTTC. Translated: CASGAGGPVNEQYF.

The chain uses TRBV5-4 and TRBJ1-3, with 7 positions matching TRBD1. Germline V gene sequence: CDR1 SGHNT, CDR2 YYREEE (reference sequence). This CDR3 spans 15 amino acids. After removal of 3 bases from V and 0 bases from J, the junction contained 3 bases not matched to a gene. CDR3 residues: CASSSGQSSGNTIYF. In DNA form, the CDR3 reads TGTGCCAGCAGCTCGGGACAGAGCTCTGGAAACACCATATATTTT. The full variable domain, its missing parts supplied by reference TRBV5-4 and TRBJ1-3, is ETGVTQSPTHLIKTRGQQVTLRCSSQSGHNTVSWYQQALGQGPQFIFQYYREEENGRGNFPPRFSGLQFPNYSSELNVNALELDDSALYLCASSSGQSSGNTIYFGEGSWLTVV.

The chain combines TRBV9 with TRBJ2-1; 8 bases match TRBD1. Germline V gene data show CDR1 as SGDLS and CDR2 as YYNGEE. V gave up 0 bases and J gave up 8 bases; unmatched junction bases: 16. The CDR3 consists of 18 residues. The CDR3 here is CASSVVVGGRGLLDEQFF. The CDR3 bases are TGTGCCAGCAGCGTAGTGGTCGGCGGCAGGGGGCTCTTGGATGAGCAGTTCTTC.

The chain is built from TRBV28 and TRBJ2-1; D is perhaps TRBD1 (6 bases). This CDR3 contains 15 residues. Trimming took 4 bases from V and 1 from J, leaving 11 bases between them. Germline CDR1 MDHEN, CDR2 SYDVKM. CDR3 sequence reads: CASSWDQGSYNEQFF. As DNA, the CDR3 is TGTGCCAGCAGTTGGGACCAGGGGTCCTACAATGAGCAGTTCTTC.

The rearrangement links TRBV11-2 to TRBJ1-2, with 7 bases lining up with TRBD1. Germline values: CDR1 SGHAT, CDR2 FQNNGV. The J segment lost 8 bases and the V segment lost 5 bases, leaving 5 bases of the junction unmatched. The CDR3 has 12 amino acids. The CDR3 is CASSLRDRGYTF. In nucleotides, the CDR3 is TGTGCCAGCAGCCTCCGGGACAGAGGCTACACCTTC.

J is TRBJ2-1 and V is TRBV6-5, with D perhaps matching TRBD2 (6 bases). V was pared by 0 bases and J by 0 bases, with 9 bases between. Germline assignment: CDR1 MNHEY and CDR2 SVGAGI. The CDR3 length is 16 residues. As DNA, the CDR3 is TGTGCCAGCAGTTACTCGCTGGGACTCTCCTACAATGAGCAGTTCTTC. Amino acid sequence: CASSYSLGLSYNEQFF.

The chain links TRBV4-2 to TRBJ1-3; D call uncertain. Trimming removed 1 base at V and 0 bases at J, with 7 bases between. CDR1 is LGHNA and CDR2 is YNFKEQ in the germline V gene. The CDR3 runs 15 residues. The CDR3 is CASSQGAGSGNTIYF. In nucleotides, the CDR3 is TGTGCCAGCAGCCAAGGGGCGGGCTCTGGAAACACCATATATTTT.

The genes are TRBV5-1 and TRBJ2-5; 8 bases align to TRBD2. CDR3 size: 16 residues. The V and J ends lost 0 bases and 2 bases, in that order; junction bases with no gene match: 6. Germline CDR1 and CDR2: SGHRS and YFSETQ. The CDR3 DNA follows: TGCGCCAGCAGCTTGGCGGGAGGGGGAGGACAAGAGACCCAGTACTTC. As protein: CASSLAGGGGQETQYF.

J is TRBJ2-1 and V is TRBV10-3; 10 bases match TRBD1. The CDR3 has 14 residues. Losses at the gene ends were 8 bases for V and 4 bases for J; bases not matched to a gene: 5. CDR1 is ENHRY and CDR2 is SYGVKD in the germline V gene. In nucleotides, the CDR3 is TGTGCCATCGGTGGGACAGGGGCTTACAATGAGCAGTTCTTC. This sequence encodes CAIGGTGAYNEQFF.

This chain uses TRBV28 with TRBJ1-2, with D hard to call. There are 13 residues in the CDR3. CDR1 MDHEN and CDR2 SYDVKM come from the germline V gene. Deletions cut 7 bases from V and 4 bases from J, with 13 bases between. As DNA, the CDR3 is TGTGCCAGCACCCGGGGAGGGCCCTATGGCTACACCTTC. The encoded protein is CASTRGGPYGYTF.

This clone was picked up a small number of times. The gene calls are TRBV7-2 and TRBJ1-2, with D tentatively TRBD1 (6 bases). With 4 bases removed from V and 2 bases from J, the gap between germline ends came to 8 bases. This CDR3 contains 13 residues. CDR1 SGHTA and CDR2 FQGNSA come from the germline V gene. The CDR3 sequence: CASSSGQNYGYTF. In nucleotides, the CDR3 is TGTGCCAGCAGCTCCGGACAGAACTATGGCTACACCTTC.

CDR3 region: CASSLPTGTNTGELFF. In nucleotides, the CDR3 is TGTGCCAGCAGTTTACCGACAGGGACGAACACCGGGGAGCTGTTTTTT. The chain carries TRBV27 and TRBJ2-2; TRBD1 matches at 7 bases. This CDR3 has 16 amino acids. The J segment lost 0 bases and the V segment lost 2 bases, leaving 3 bases of the junction unmatched. CDR1 and CDR2 (germline): MNHEY, SMNVEV (reference sequence).

The table lists this clone with a count of one. V and J are TRBV11-2 and TRBJ2-1; 8 positions match TRBD1. CDR1 and CDR2 (germline): SGHAT, FQNNGV. The CDR3 extends over 13 amino acids. Trimming took 2 bases from V and 9 from J; bases not matched to a gene: 3. This CDR3 is CASSLRTGGEQFF. Here the CDR3 DNA reads TGTGCCAGCAGCTTAAGAACAGGGGGTGAGCAGTTCTTC.